The 4 T cell receptor beta chains given below trace back to one sample, sequenced in a study of early T cells in non-severe SARS-CoV-2 infection. TCRdb re-called the 5' RACE reads with MiXCR, one entry per CDR3 protein. This sample has about 56,000 distinct CDR3 sequences, with over 13% found just once. The sequencing here drew on whole blood, taken at baseline. These receptors were obtained from an adult who was a healthcare worker with PCR-confirmed SARS-CoV-2 infection or an uninfected control (not recorded which).

This clonotype was counted only a few times. This chain joins TRBV6-5 and TRBJ2-1; the D call may be TRBD1 or TRBD2 (5 bases each). V was shortened by 2 bases and J by 6 bases, with 14 bases between the two germline ends. Germline CDR1 is MNHEY and CDR2 is SVGAGI. The CDR3 is 15 amino acids. This CDR3 reads CASSYVPRGPNEQFF. CDR3 DNA sequence: TGTGCCAGCAGTTACGTCCCCCGGGGCCCCAATGAGCAGTTCTTC.

This clonotype was seen repeatedly, ten times or more. The rearrangement links TRBV28 to TRBJ2-7; 9 bases match TRBD1. V lost 6 bases to trimming and J lost 5 bases; unmatched junction nucleotides: 8. Germline V gene data show CDR1 as MDHEN and CDR2 as SYDVKM. CDR3 size: 14 residues. The CDR3 is CASRTGGAGHEQYF. DNA for the CDR3: TGTGCCAGCAGAACAGGGGGCGCTGGACACGAGCAGTACTTC. Based on the CDR3 plus reference TRBV28 and TRBJ2-7, the full variable domain is DVKVTQSSRYLVKRTGEKVFLECVQDMDHENMFWYRQDPGLGLRLIYFSYDVKMKEKGDIPEGYSVSREKKERFSLILESASTNQTSMYLCASRTGGAGHEQYFGPGTRLTVT.

This clonotype has just a few counts. This chain links TRBV6-6 with TRBJ1-2; D remains ambiguous. Germline loops: CDR1 MNHNY, CDR2 SVGAGI (reference sequence). The V and J ends lost 7 bases and 5 bases respectively, with 17 bases between them. The CDR3 spans 14 residues. In nucleotides, the CDR3 is TGTGCCAGCACCCGATTGAGGGAAGAATATGGCTACACCTTC. Amino acids: CASTRLREEYGYTF.

V is TRBV3-1 and J is TRBJ2-1; 8 bases map to TRBD1. The CDR3 loop spans 14 amino acids. The V gene's germline CDR1 is LGHDT and CDR2 YNNKEL (reference sequence). The V and J ends lost 1 base and 6 bases, in that order; junction bases with no gene match: 2. CDR3 sequence (DNA): TGTGCCAGCAGCCAAGGGACAGGGCGCAATGAGCAGTTCTTC. As protein: CASSQGTGRNEQFF.